The clone carrying this T cell receptor (beta chain) appeared a few times. V gave up 5 bases and J gave up 4 bases; unmatched junction bases: 6. Germline V gene lookup returns CDR1 LNHDA and CDR2 SQIVND (reference sequence). The CDR3 is 15 residues long. Original data processing: It was from reference gene primer amplification that nucleated cell counts were estimated. Measured with immunoSEQ multiplex PCR; TCRdb has only the in-frame clones, and not every one. That table is the source of V, J and clone size, and D and trimming were worked out from the DNA. The data hold tens of thousands of clones, with around 90% observed a single time. The entry originates in a study of blood T cell repertoires in COVID-19.

This receptor was identified in a man over 45 with acute or convalescent COVID-19. Sequenced material: peripheral blood. The rearrangement links TRBV19 to TRBJ1-2; 11 nucleotides line up with TRBD1. The DNA for the CDR3 is TGTGCCAGTAGTTCAACCGGGACAGGGGGCTATGGCTACACCTTC. As protein: CASSSTGTGGYGYTF. Filled out from reference TRBV19 and TRBJ1-2, the complete variable domain reads DGGITQSPKYLFRKEGQNVTLSCEQNLNHDAMYWYRQDPGQGLRLIYYSQIVNDFQKGDIAEGYSVSREKKESFPLTVTSAQKNPTAFYLCASSSTGTGGYGYTFGSGTRLTVV.